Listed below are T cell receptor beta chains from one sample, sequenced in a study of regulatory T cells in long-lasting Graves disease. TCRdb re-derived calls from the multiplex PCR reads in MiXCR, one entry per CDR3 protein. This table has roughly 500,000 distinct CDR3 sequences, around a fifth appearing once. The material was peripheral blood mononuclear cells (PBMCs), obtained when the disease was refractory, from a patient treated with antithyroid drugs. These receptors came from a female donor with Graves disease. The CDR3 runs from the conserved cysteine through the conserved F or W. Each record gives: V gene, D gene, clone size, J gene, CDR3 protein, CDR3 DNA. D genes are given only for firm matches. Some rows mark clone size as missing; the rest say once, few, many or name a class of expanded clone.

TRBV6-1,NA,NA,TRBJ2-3,CASTLSREDTQYF,TGTGCCAGCACCTTGTCCCGGGAGGATACGCAGTATTTT
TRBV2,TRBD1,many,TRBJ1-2,CASSEARDSAHYGYTF,TGTGCCAGCAGTGAAGCGCGGGACAGCGCTCACTATGGCTACACCTTC
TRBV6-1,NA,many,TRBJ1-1,CASSPRQRSNTEAFF,TGTGCCAGCAGTCCGCGACAAAGGTCGAACACTGAAGCTTTCTTT
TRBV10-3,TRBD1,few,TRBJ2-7,CAASGDRGYEQYF,TGTGCCGCGTCAGGGGACAGGGGCTACGAGCAGTACTTC
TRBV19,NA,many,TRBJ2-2,CASSIRQGAGELFF,TGTGCCAGTAGTATAAGGCAGGGAGCCGGGGAGCTGTTTTTT
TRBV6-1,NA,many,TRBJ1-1,CASTHPGGNTEAFF,TGTGCCAGCACCCACCCCGGCGGGAACACTGAAGCTTTCTTT
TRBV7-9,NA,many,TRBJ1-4,CASSLVQPNEKLFF,TGTGCCAGCAGCTTAGTCCAGCCTAATGAAAAACTGTTTTTT
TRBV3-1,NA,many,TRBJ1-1,CASSQERRTEAFF,TGTGCCAGCAGCCAAGAAAGGAGAACTGAAGCTTTCTTT
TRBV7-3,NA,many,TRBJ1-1,CASRYPTANTEAFF,TGTGCCAGCAGATACCCGACAGCGAACACTGAAGCTTTCTTT
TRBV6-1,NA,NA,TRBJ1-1,CASTEGDFGTEAFF,TGTGCCAGCACCGAAGGGGACTTCGGAACTGAAGCTTTCTTT
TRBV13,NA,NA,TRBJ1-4,CASSLGSGWKLFF,TGTGCCAGCAGCTTAGGGTCAGGGTGGAAACTGTTTTTT
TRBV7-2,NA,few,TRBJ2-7,CASSLGPISPYEQYF,TGTGCCAGCAGCTTAGGTCCCATAAGTCCTTACGAGCAGTACTTC
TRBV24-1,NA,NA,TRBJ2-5,CATSGQTAQETRYF,TGTGCCACCAGCGGACAGACAGCCCAAGAGACCCGGTACTTC
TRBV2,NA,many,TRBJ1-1,CASADPNTEAFF,TGTGCCAGTGCGGACCCGAACACTGAAGCTTTCTTT
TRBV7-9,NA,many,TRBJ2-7,CASSLVDYEQYF,TGTGCCAGCAGCTTAGTCGACTACGAGCAGTACTTC
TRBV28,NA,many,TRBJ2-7,CASSPRYYEQYF,TGTGCCAGCAGTCCGCGATACTACGAGCAGTACTTC
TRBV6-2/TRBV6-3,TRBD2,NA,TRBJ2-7,CASSTGTSGAGEQYF,TGTGCCAGCAGTACCGGGACTAGCGGGGCGGGGGAGCAGTACTTC
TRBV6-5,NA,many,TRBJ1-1,CASSYRGRNTEAFF,TGTGCCAGCAGTTACCGCGGGAGGAACACTGAAGCTTTCTTT
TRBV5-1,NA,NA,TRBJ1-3,CASRDDGRNTIYF,TGCGCCAGCAGAGATGACGGGAGAAACACCATATATTTT
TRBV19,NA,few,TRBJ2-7,CASSPFLGGPYEQYF,TGTGCCAGTAGTCCTTTTTTGGGGGGTCCCTACGAGCAGTACTTC
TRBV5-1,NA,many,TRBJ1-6,CASSLDPEGNSPLHF,TGTGCCAGCAGCTTGGATCCGGAGGGGAATTCACCCCTCCACTTT
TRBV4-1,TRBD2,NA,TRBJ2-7,CASRPGLAGPKSSYEQYF,TGCGCCAGCCGACCGGGACTAGCGGGACCGAAGAGCTCCTACGAGCAGTACTTC
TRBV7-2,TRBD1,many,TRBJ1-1,CASSLQTGGTEAFF,TGTGCCAGCAGCTTACAAACAGGGGGCACTGAAGCTTTCTTT
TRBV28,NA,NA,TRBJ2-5,CASEDSLQETQYF,TGTGCCAGCGAGGACAGCCTACAAGAGACCCAGTACTTC
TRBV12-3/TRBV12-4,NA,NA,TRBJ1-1,CASTSPRANTEAFF,TGTGCCAGCACCTCCCCCAGGGCTAACACTGAAGCTTTCTTT